This passage covers 23 T cell receptor beta chains from one sample sequenced in a study of cytomegalovirus exposure and HLA in healthy donors. Primers for the PCR totalled 60 Vbeta and 13 Jbeta. TCRdb's copy holds only in-frame clones and misses some; the assay was immunoSEQ multiplex PCR. This table holds 200,000 to 250,000 clones, approximately 80% found once. Sequencing was carried out using PBMCs. The receptors shown here come from a woman aged 55-75 years in good health and CMV-seropositive.

V gene TRBV27 combines with J gene TRBJ1-1, with TRBD1 matching over 10 bases. Germline CDR1 MNHEY, CDR2 SMNVEV (reference sequence). The CDR3 spans 15 residues. V dropped 3 bases and J dropped 3; count of bases not matched to a gene: 4. CDR3 protein: CASSLRQGAYTEAFF. CDR3 sequence (DNA): TGTGCCAGCAGTTTGAGACAGGGGGCGTACACTGAAGCTTTCTTT.

This chain links TRBV29-1 with TRBJ1-2; 7 bases agree with TRBD1. The CDR3 has 16 amino acids. CDR1 is SQVTM and CDR2 is ANQGSEA in the germline V gene. J was trimmed by 4 bases and V by 6 bases; bases with no gene match: 17. The CDR3 sequence: CSVVQIFTGAAYGYTF. The CDR3 nucleotides are TGCAGCGTCGTACAAATTTTCACAGGGGCCGCCTATGGCTACACCTTC.

The chain is built from TRBV7-6 and TRBJ2-1; TRBD2 agrees at 10 bases. V gave up 5 bases and J gave up 4 bases; unmatched junction bases: 11. Germline assignment: CDR1 SGHVS and CDR2 FNYEAQ. The CDR3 runs to 17 residues. The CDR3 bases are TGTGCCAGCAGCCCCTCAGTAGCGGGAGGTCTATACAATGAGCAGTTCTTC. It yields the protein CASSPSVAGGLYNEQFF.

The chain uses TRBV7-6 and TRBJ2-5, with TRBD2 identical over 9 bases. The CDR3 covers 14 residues. The germline gives CDR1 SGHVS, CDR2 FNYEAQ. Germline trimming cut 5 bases from V and 5 bases from J; bases unmatched to any gene: 6. CDR3 sequence reads: CASSRSSGTETQYF. The CDR3 DNA follows: TGTGCCAGCAGCCGCTCTAGCGGGACGGAGACCCAGTACTTC.

Of note for this clone: In the same sample, other DNA sequences code for this CDR3. The chain employs TRBV7-8 and TRBJ2-7; tentative D call: TRBD1 (6 bases). The ends were cut back, 1 base at V and 6 bases at J, with 7 bases in the middle. CDR1 is SGHVS and CDR2 is FQNEAQ in the germline V gene. The length of the CDR3 is 12 residues. The CDR3 DNA follows: TGTGCCAGCAGCTTAGACAGGGTCGAGCAGTACTTC. It is translated as CASSLDRVEQYF.

V gene TRBV6-5 combines with J gene TRBJ1-1; the D gene is possibly TRBD1 (6 bases). V lost 0 bases to trimming and J lost 4 bases, with 9 bases between them. This CDR3 has 14 residues. From germline, CDR1 is MNHEY and CDR2 SVGAGI. Written as DNA, the CDR3 is TGTGCCAGCAGTTACTCCGGCAGGGGCACTGAAGCTTTCTTT. Protein sequence: CASSYSGRGTEAFF.

For this clone: This CDR3 fails to terminate in the conserved phenylalanine or tryptophan, so it likely reflects a read error. The chain has TRBV28 and TRBJ2-7, with D unresolved. In germline, CDR1 is MDHEN, CDR2 SYDVKM. Trimming shortened V by 5 bases and J by 3 bases, and 11 bases separated the two germline ends. The CDR3 spans 13 residues. Here the CDR3 DNA reads TGTGCCAGCAGTCCCCCGGTTAGCTACGAGCAGTACCTC. It translates to CASSPPVSYEQYL.

The chain has TRBV4-1 and TRBJ2-1; TRBD2 is a possible D gene (6 bases). V was cut by 5 bases and J by 10 bases, with 18 bases left in between. Germline loops: CDR1 MGHRA, CDR2 YSYEKL. The CDR3 runs to 14 residues. The CDR3 sequence is CASSSNWRGYEQFF. The CDR3 DNA sequence: TGCGCCAGCAGCTCTAATTGGAGGGGTTACGAGCAGTTCTTC.

This sequence joins TRBV6-5 and TRBJ2-5, with 7 bases identical to TRBD2. CDR1 is MNHEY, CDR2 SVGAGI, per germline. Trimming took 6 bases from V and 3 from J; bases not matched to a gene: 7. This CDR3 is 14 amino acids long. CDR3 coding DNA: TGTGCCAGCAGCCTGGGACTAAGAAAAGAGACCCAGTACTTC. Translating it yields CASSLGLRKETQYF.

The genes are TRBV7-2 and TRBJ1-2; 7 bases line up with TRBD1. CDR3 length equals 13 residues. The junction had 5 bases not matched to a gene; V was cut back by 5 bases and J by 5 bases. The germline V gene has CDR1 SGHTA and CDR2 FQGNSA. CDR3 sequence (DNA): TGTGCCAGCAGCCAGCCAGGGGGGTATGGCTACACCTTC. Amino acids: CASSQPGGYGYTF.

For the CDR3, the DNA is TGTGCCAGCAGTCTCAGGGGCTACGAGCAGTACTTC. Protein product: CASSLRGYEQYF. This chain connects TRBV6-5 to TRBJ2-7; D possibly corresponds to TRBD1 (6 bases). V was shortened by 5 bases and J by 3 bases, with 8 bases between the two germline ends. The CDR3 is 12 amino acids. The germline CDR1 and CDR2 sequences are MNHEY and SVGAGI.

This clone was found once. The V and J genes are TRBV5-4 and TRBJ1-2; possible D gene TRBD1, 5 bases. The CDR3 is made up of 15 amino acids. The germline gives CDR1 SGHNT, CDR2 YYREEE (reference sequence). V shed 4 bases and J shed 6 bases, with 19 bases lying between them. In DNA form, the CDR3 reads TGTGCCAGCAGCCCCAGGGTCCAAAGGGTCCATGGCTACACCTTC. Translating gives CASSPRVQRVHGYTF. The full variable domain, rest sourced from reference TRBV5-4 and TRBJ1-2, is ETGVTQSPTHLIKTRGQQVTLRCSSQSGHNTVSWYQQALGQGPQFIFQYYREEENGRGNFPPRFSGLQFPNYSSELNVNALELDDSALYLCASSPRVQRVHGYTFGSGTRLTVV.

V gene TRBV29-1 combines with J gene TRBJ2-1, with D perhaps matching TRBD2 (5 bases). With 6 bases removed from V and 9 bases from J, the gap between germline ends came to 12 bases. Germline CDR1 reads SQVTM; CDR2 reads ANQGSEA. This CDR3 has 11 amino acids. In nucleotides, the CDR3 is TGCAGCGTACACAGCGGTATTGAGCAGTTCTTC. Its translation is CSVHSGIEQFF.

This rearrangement joins TRBV28 to TRBJ1-2; perhaps TRBD1 as D (5 bases). CDR3 length: 15 amino acids. The ends were cut back, 4 bases at V and 6 bases at J, with 18 bases in the middle. Looked up from germline, CDR1 is MDHEN and CDR2 is SYDVKM. In DNA form, the CDR3 reads TGTGCCAGCAGTTCCAGGGCAGTGTGGAAAGATGGCTACACCTTC. Translation: CASSSRAVWKDGYTF.

With respect to this clone: One end of the junction is discordant with germline, which a read error may explain. The rearrangement uses TRBV2 and TRBJ2-1, with TRBD2 matching 10 bases. Germline V CDR1 and CDR2: SNHLY, FYNNEI. The CDR3 totals 13 residues. The CDR3 DNA sequence: TGTGCCAGCAGTGAAATGCCTAGCGGGAGAGAGATCTTC. This encodes CASSEMPSGREIF.

This sequence joins TRBV15 and TRBJ2-3; D is ambiguous. This CDR3 region has 12 residues. Germline lookup yields CDR1 LNHNV and CDR2 YYDKDF (reference sequence). V lost 0 bases and J 7 bases, leaving 5 bases between the germline ends. DNA of the CDR3: TGTGCCACCAGCAGAGATCCCTATACGCAGTATTTT. Its translation: CATSRDPYTQYF.

This chain joins TRBV13 and TRBJ2-5, with unresolved D. This CDR3 has 15 residues. In germline, CDR1 is PRHDT, CDR2 FYEKMQ (reference sequence). Trimming stripped 2 bases from V and 0 bases from J, with 10 bases between. CDR3 residues: CASSLSPRDQETQYF. The CDR3 bases are TGTGCCAGCAGCTTAAGCCCCCGGGACCAAGAGACCCAGTACTTC.

V and J are TRBV19 and TRBJ1-5; D might be TRBD1 (5 bases). The CDR3 covers 15 residues. V was pared by 7 bases and J by 0 bases, with 13 bases between. The germline V gene has CDR1 LNHDA and CDR2 SQIVND (reference sequence). The CDR3 reads CASKTGHFSNQPQHF. CDR3 in DNA: TGTGCCAGTAAAACTGGACACTTTAGCAATCAGCCCCAGCATTTT.

This chain links TRBV7-9 with TRBJ1-2; possibly TRBD1 for D (6 bases). CDR1 is SEHNR, CDR2 FQNEAQ, per germline (reference sequence). Trimming cost V 5 bases and J 6 bases, with 16 bases left between them. This CDR3 comprises 14 residues. The CDR3 sequence: CASSQRTGLDGYTF. CDR3 coding DNA: TGTGCCAGCAGCCAACGAACAGGGTTGGATGGCTACACCTTC. Complete variable domain (other parts from reference TRBV7-9 and TRBJ1-2): DTGVSQNPRHKITKRGQNVTFRCDPISEHNRLYWYRQTLGQGPEFLTYFQNEAQLEKSRLLSDRFSAERPKGSFSTLEIQRTEQGDSAMYLCASSQRTGLDGYTFGSGTRLTVV.

The gene calls are TRBV6-1 and TRBJ1-2, with 7 bases matching TRBD1. Trimming at V came to 6 bases and at J to 6 bases, leaving 7 bases not matched to a gene. There are 13 residues in the CDR3. Germline V lookup: CDR1 MNHNS, CDR2 SASEGT. CDR3 amino acids: CASRPGGTDGYTF. The CDR3, as DNA: TGTGCCAGCAGGCCGGGGGGGACAGATGGCTACACCTTC.

This sequence joins TRBV2 and TRBJ2-3, with D unclear. Trimming stripped 2 bases from V and 7 bases from J, with 10 bases between. Germline assignment: CDR1 SNHLY and CDR2 FYNNEI. The CDR3 totals 13 residues. The CDR3 bases are TGTGCCAGCAGTGAAACAGACATTAATACGCAGTATTTT. Encoded protein: CASSETDINTQYF.

A remark on this clone: This sample also contains other DNA sequences that code for the same CDR3. CDR3 in DNA: TGTGCCAGTAGTCGAGCGGGAAGCACAGATACGCAGTATTTT. It translates to CASSRAGSTDTQYF. This chain links TRBV19 with TRBJ2-3; TRBD2 agrees at 7 bases. Losses at the gene ends were 5 bases for V and 0 bases for J; bases not matched to a gene: 2. This CDR3 contains 14 residues. Germline assignment: CDR1 LNHDA and CDR2 SQIVND (reference sequence).

The chain couples TRBV11-2 to TRBJ2-1, with D possibly matching TRBD1 (7 bases). The CDR3 consists of 13 residues. Germline assignment: CDR1 SGHAT and CDR2 FQNNGV. V was pared by 0 bases and J by 14 bases, with 14 bases between. CDR3 nucleotides: TGTGCCAGCAGCTTAGAGAGGGGGCGCGGGGAGTTCTTC. Protein sequence: CASSLERGRGEFF.